The rows below give T cell receptor beta chains drawn from one sample of a study of human T cells and chemical hapten exposure. TCRdb used MiXCR to reprocess the RACE reads, holding one entry per CDR3 protein. The sample has under 150,000 distinct CDR3 sequences, about 12% seen once. This specimen was whole blood, taken in connection with sensitization to the hapten diphenylcyclopropenone (DPC). Source of these receptors: a woman between 45 and 65 years old with alopecia areata. Some clones in this sample may be carry-over from other donors' samples. Both conserved end residues are part of each CDR3. Each record gives: clone size, J gene, V gene, D gene, CDR3 protein, CDR3 DNA. D genes are given only for firm matches. Some rows mark clone size as missing; the rest say once, few, many or name a class of expanded clone.

few | TRBJ2-1 | TRBV7-7 | TRBD2 | CASSTSKRGGFNEQFF | TGTGCTAGCAGCACCTCTAAGCGGGGGGGTTTCAATGAGCAGTTCTTC
NA | TRBJ2-7 | TRBV23-1 | NA | CASSLKEASFGKYF | TGCGCCAGCAGTCTGAAGGAAGCAAGTTTCGGCAAGTACTTC
many | TRBJ1-6 | TRBV4-3 | NA | CASSQDFEGGSPLHF | TGCGCCAGCAGCCAAGATTTCGAGGGGGGTTCACCCCTCCACTTT
once | TRBJ2-2 | TRBV4-1 | NA | CASSQDGGRGLRNTGELFF | TGCGCCAGCAGCCAAGACGGAGGCCGAGGGCTACGGAACACCGGGGAGCTGTTTTTT
many | TRBJ2-2 | TRBV6-2/TRBV6-3 | NA | CASEGTGELFF | TGTGCCAGCGAAGGGACCGGGGAGCTGTTTTTT
many | TRBJ1-4 | TRBV6-6 | NA | CASRPGNEKLFF | TGTGCCAGCAGGCCGGGGAATGAAAAACTGTTTTTT
NA | TRBJ1-2 | TRBV2 | NA | CASSEQGSYGYTF | TGTGCCAGCAGTGAACAGGGGAGCTATGGCTACACCTTC
many | TRBJ2-3 | TRBV4-1 | NA | CASSQEEYRSDTQYF | TGCGCCAGCAGCCAAGAAGAGTATCGTTCAGATACGCAGTATTTT
few | TRBJ1-1 | TRBV4-3 | NA | CASSQVGGAGTEAFF | TGCGCCAGCAGCCAAGTCGGGGGGGCGGGTACTGAAGCTTTCTTT
few | TRBJ2-1 | TRBV5-5 | NA | CASSFSPASKNNEQFF | TGTGCCAGCAGCTTCTCCCCTGCGAGCAAGAACAATGAGCAGTTCTTC
NA | TRBJ2-2 | TRBV3-1 | TRBD2 | CASSQKSLQRGTSGIGELFF | TGTGCCAGCAGCCAAAAATCCCTCCAGCGGGGGACTTCGGGCATCGGGGAGCTGTTTTTT
NA | TRBJ1-4 | TRBV3-1 | NA | CASSQRGDEKLFF | TGTGCCAGCAGCCAGCGGGGCGATGAAAAACTGTTTTTT
many | TRBJ2-3 | TRBV10-3 | TRBD2 | CAISGTSSRIPDTQYF | TGTGCCATCAGTGGGACTAGCTCTAGGATCCCAGATACGCAGTATTTT
few | TRBJ1-5 | TRBV19 | TRBD1 | CASSPGQTSNQPQHF | TGTGCCAGTAGTCCGGGACAGACTAGCAATCAGCCCCAGCATTTT
few | TRBJ2-3 | TRBV4-2 | NA | CASSQDRTSTDTQYF | TGTGCCAGCAGCCAGGATAGGACTAGCACAGATACGCAGTATTTT
many | TRBJ1-5 | TRBV7-9 | NA | CASSFFLGGGNQPQHF | TGTGCCAGCAGCTTCTTTTTAGGCGGGGGCAATCAGCCCCAGCATTTT
many | TRBJ1-5 | TRBV18 | NA | CASSPLGRGNQPQHF | TGTGCCAGCTCACCCCTGGGACGGGGCAATCAGCCCCAGCATTTT
few | TRBJ1-6 | TRBV5-1 | TRBD1 | CASSASGTGQDNSPLHF | TGCGCCAGCAGTGCATCCGGGACAGGGCAAGATAATTCACCCCTCCACTTT
NA | TRBJ2-5 | TRBV28 | TRBD2 | CASKEAGETGETQYF | TGTGCCAGCAAGGAAGCGGGAGAGACGGGAGAGACCCAGTACTTC
many | TRBJ1-1 | TRBV4-3 | NA | CASSQDTGAIFLGTEAFF | TGCGCCAGCAGCCAAGATACGGGAGCGATTTTTTTGGGCACTGAAGCTTTCTTT
NA | TRBJ2-7 | TRBV18 | NA | CASSPPGISYEQYF | TGTGCCAGCTCACCACCGGGAATATCCTACGAGCAGTACTTC
NA | TRBJ2-1 | TRBV29-1 | NA | CSVGRDSQNEQFF | TGCAGCGTTGGGCGGGACAGCCAGAATGAGCAGTTCTTC
NA | TRBJ2-2 | TRBV6-5 | NA | CASRKTGRGGELFF | TGTGCCAGCAGGAAAACAGGGAGGGGCGGGGAGCTGTTTTTT
NA | TRBJ1-2 | TRBV20-1 | NA | CSARVQRGYTF | TGCAGTGCTAGAGTGCAGCGCGGCTACACCTTC
many | TRBJ1-4 | TRBV7-2 | NA | CASSLTTGHATNEKLFF | TGTGCCAGCAGCTTGACTACAGGGCATGCAACTAATGAAAAACTGTTTTTT
NA | TRBJ1-5 | TRBV6-6 | NA | CASTRGAGPYSNQPQHF | TGTGCCAGCACAAGGGGCGCGGGGCCGTATAGCAATCAGCCCCAGCATTTT
many | TRBJ2-1 | TRBV7-6 | TRBD2 | CASSTGLATSYNEQFF | TGTGCCAGCAGCACGGGACTAGCGACCTCCTACAATGAGCAGTTCTTC
many | TRBJ2-7 | TRBV18 | NA | CASSPPGDNYEQYF | TGTGCCAGCTCACCACCAGGGGATAACTACGAGCAGTACTTC
NA | TRBJ2-1 | TRBV7-2 | TRBD2 | CASSVSSSGSPYNEQFF | TGTGCCAGCAGCGTGTCCTCTAGCGGGAGCCCCTACAATGAGCAGTTCTTC
NA | TRBJ1-2 | TRBV3-1 | NA | CASSQLGSGGYTF | TGTGCCAGCAGCCAATTGGGGAGTGGCGGCTACACCTTC
NA | TRBJ2-1 | TRBV29-1 | NA | CSVGLTYNEQFF | TGCAGCGTGGGACTTACCTACAATGAGCAGTTCTTC
few | TRBJ1-1 | TRBV7-2 | NA | CASTIRPGRHGTEAFF | TGTGCCAGCACCATTAGGCCGGGCCGGCACGGTACTGAAGCTTTCTTT
many | TRBJ2-7 | TRBV3-1 | NA | CASSPWAGAYEQYF | TGTGCCAGCAGCCCCTGGGCCGGAGCCTACGAGCAGTACTTC
few | TRBJ1-1 | TRBV20-1 | TRBD1 | CSAPGTGSRVNTEAFF | TGCAGTGCTCCTGGGACAGGGAGCCGGGTGAACACTGAAGCTTTCTTT
few | TRBJ1-1 | TRBV29-1 | TRBD1 | CSGDSSRGSVPEAFF | TGCAGCGGCGACAGTAGCAGGGGGAGTGTCCCTGAAGCTTTCTTT
NA | TRBJ2-1 | TRBV5-4 | TRBD2 | CASSPTSGGPPGNEQFF | TGTGCCAGCAGCCCGACTAGCGGAGGACCGCCGGGAAATGAGCAGTTCTTC
many | TRBJ2-1 | TRBV28 | NA | CASNLGTVNRQFF | TGTGCCAGCAACCTGGGGACGGTGAATCGTCAGTTCTTC
few | TRBJ2-3 | TRBV12-3/TRBV12-4 | NA | CASSLGFRAGDTQYF | TGTGCCAGCAGTTTAGGATTCAGAGCTGGAGATACGCAGTATTTT
NA | TRBJ2-7 | TRBV12-3/TRBV12-4 | NA | CASSHGALGYEQYF | TGTGCCAGCAGTCATGGGGCTCTAGGCTACGAGCAGTACTTC
few | TRBJ2-7 | TRBV7-2 | NA | CASSLVWTDYEQYF | TGTGCCAGCAGCTTAGTCTGGACGGACTACGAGCAGTACTTC
NA | TRBJ2-1 | TRBV14 | NA | CASSRAGSGSNEQFF | TGTGCCAGCAGCCGGGCCGGGAGTGGCTCCAATGAGCAGTTCTTC
NA | TRBJ1-4 | TRBV7-6 | NA | CASSLVWSRGEKLFF | TGTGCCAGCAGCTTAGTTTGGAGTAGGGGTGAAAAACTGTTTTTT
many | TRBJ2-3 | TRBV7-2 | TRBD1 | CASSITRSRQGTQYF | TGTGCCAGCAGCATCACGAGGAGTCGACAGGGTACGCAGTATTTT
NA | TRBJ1-5 | TRBV7-2 | NA | CASSLDSVGQPQHF | TGTGCCAGCAGCTTGGACAGCGTCGGTCAGCCCCAGCATTTT
NA | TRBJ2-7 | TRBV18 | NA | CASSRSSEQYF | TGTGCCAGCTCACGGAGTTCCGAGCAGTACTTC
many | TRBJ1-1 | TRBV3-1 | NA | CASSHLTEAFF | TGTGCCAGCAGCCACCTTACTGAAGCTTTCTTT
few | TRBJ2-5 | TRBV11-2 | NA | CASSVGSGETQYF | TGTGCCAGCAGCGTAGGGTCGGGAGAGACCCAGTACTTC
NA | TRBJ2-1 | TRBV28 | TRBD2 | CASYGTSGSNEQFF | TGTGCCAGCTACGGGACTAGCGGGAGCAATGAGCAGTTCTTC
NA | TRBJ2-7 | TRBV9 | TRBD1 | CASSVGTGSSYEQYF | TGTGCCAGCAGCGTCGGGACAGGGAGTTCCTACGAGCAGTACTTC
many | TRBJ1-2 | TRBV7-9 | NA | CASSLETPAGGYTF | TGTGCCAGCAGCTTAGAGACACCTGCGGGGGGCTACACCTTC
NA | TRBJ2-7 | TRBV29-1 | TRBD1 | CSVEEWGDRGAYEQYF | TGCAGCGTTGAAGAATGGGGGGACAGGGGAGCCTACGAGCAGTACTTC
few | TRBJ1-2 | TRBV20-1 | NA | CSAGSTTREPYGYTF | TGCAGTGCTGGATCAACTACAAGGGAGCCTTATGGCTACACCTTC
many | TRBJ2-7 | TRBV29-1 | TRBD2 | CSVLTGGSEQYF | TGCAGCGTTTTGACGGGAGGGTCCGAGCAGTACTTC
NA | TRBJ1-1 | TRBV10-1 | TRBD1 | CASPKETGGPEAFF | TGCGCCAGCCCCAAGGAGACAGGGGGTCCCGAAGCTTTCTTT